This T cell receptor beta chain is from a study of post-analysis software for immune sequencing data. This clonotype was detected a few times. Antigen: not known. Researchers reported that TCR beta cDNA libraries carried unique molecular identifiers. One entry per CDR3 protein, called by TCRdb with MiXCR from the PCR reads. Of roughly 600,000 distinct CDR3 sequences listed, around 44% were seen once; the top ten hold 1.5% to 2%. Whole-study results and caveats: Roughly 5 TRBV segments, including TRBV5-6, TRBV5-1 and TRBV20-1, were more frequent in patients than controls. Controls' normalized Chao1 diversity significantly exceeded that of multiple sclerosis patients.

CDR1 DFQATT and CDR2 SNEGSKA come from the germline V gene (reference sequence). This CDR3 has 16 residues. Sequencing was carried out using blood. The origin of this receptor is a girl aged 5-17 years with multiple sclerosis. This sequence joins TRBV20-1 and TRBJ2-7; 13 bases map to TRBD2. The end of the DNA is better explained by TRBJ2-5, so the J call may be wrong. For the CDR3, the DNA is TGCAGTGCGCGAGGACTAGCGGGGGTGTCATCGGAGACCCAGTACTTC. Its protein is CSARGLAGVSSETQYF.